The 8 T cell receptor beta chains reported below all come from one sample, sequenced in a study of vaccination effects on CD4 cells after COVID-19 (dated by TCRdb to 2021 to 2024). Their recognized antigens are unknown. To identify antigen-specific CD4+ T cell clonotypes by their expansion, the ViraFEST assay first stimulated PBMC with viral peptide pools and then applied TCR sequencing. After about 9 days of culture, CD4+ T cells were isolated with the EasySep CD4+ T cell isolation kit. Convalescent patients had PCR-confirmed SARS-CoV-2 infection between March and December 2020, before Alpha, Beta and Delta variants emerged in the United States. Receptor libraries were prepared by the immunoSEQ multiplex PCR assay. TCRdb carries this immuneACCESS record with in-frame sequences only. Its versions omit some clonotypes, under half of them owing to an unresolved V gene in the studies checked, with the rest unexplained. The sample table lists tens of thousands of clones, around 72% of them with a count of one. The ten largest clonotypes hold 15% to 20% of the sample.

The starting material was CD4+ T cells from PBMCs cultured with HCoV-NL63 spike peptides, obtained before COVID-19 vaccination. In light of the paper, this sample's cell subset or site label describes: HCoV-NL63 spike overlapping peptide pool stimulation. These receptors originate from a human donor who had a prior SARS-CoV-2 infection.

The V and J genes are TRBV6-5 and TRBJ2-1, with 12 bases that match TRBD1. Germline lookup yields CDR1 MNHEY and CDR2 SVGAGI. This CDR3 has 13 residues. V was pared by 4 bases and J by 15 bases, with 7 bases of the junction left unmatched. The CDR3 loop reads CASSWDRGRRWFF. The CDR3 nucleotides are TGTGCCAGCAGTTGGGACAGGGGGCGTCGGTGGTTCTTC.

This clone was counted only a few times. The V gene is TRBV7-2, the J gene TRBJ2-7, with 7 bases lining up with TRBD1. V trimming: 6 bases; J trimming: 3 bases; junction bases outside the gene matches: 11. This CDR3 comprises 15 residues. Germline V gives CDR1 SGHTA, CDR2 FQGNSA. The chain's CDR3 is CASSFRTGGFYEQYF. In nucleotides, the CDR3 is TGTGCCAGCAGTTTTAGGACAGGCGGGTTCTACGAGCAGTACTTC.

The table lists this clone with a few counts. This chain uses TRBV28 with TRBJ2-7, with 9 bases lining up with TRBD1. V was pared by 6 bases and J by 3 bases, with 9 bases of the junction left unmatched. The V gene's germline CDR1 is MDHEN and CDR2 SYDVKM. The CDR3 sequence is 15 residues long. The CDR3: CASSQPGQGYYEQYF. CDR3 in DNA: TGTGCCAGCAGCCAGCCGGGACAGGGATACTACGAGCAGTACTTC.

Worth noting for this clone: Other nucleotide sequences in the sample specify the same CDR3. V gene TRBV5-1 combines with J gene TRBJ2-3; D is uncertain. The germline V gene has CDR1 SGHRS and CDR2 YFSETQ. V was shortened by 0 bases and J by 1 base, with 12 bases between the two germline ends. The length of the CDR3 is 16 residues. The CDR3: CASSLGPSRGTDTQYF. The CDR3 DNA reads TGCGCCAGCAGCTTGGGGCCGTCTCGGGGCACAGATACGCAGTATTTT. Variable domain in full (rest from reference TRBV5-1 and TRBJ2-3): KAGVTQTPRYLIKTRGQQVTLSCSPISGHRSVSWYQQTPGQGLQFLFEYFSETQRNKGNFPGRFSGRQFSNSRSEMNVSTLELGDSALYLCASSLGPSRGTDTQYFGPGTRLTVL.

This clone came up once. The rearrangement links TRBV5-1 to TRBJ2-7, with TRBD2 matching over 10 bases. The CDR3 extends over 15 amino acids. V lost 0 bases to trimming and J lost 5 bases; unmatched junction nucleotides: 5. Per the germline V gene, CDR1 is SGHRS and CDR2 is YFSETQ. The CDR3 sequence: CASSLVGTSVDEQYF. For the CDR3, the DNA is TGCGCCAGCAGCTTGGTTGGGACTAGCGTGGACGAGCAGTACTTC.

This clone has only one observation. J is TRBJ2-6 and V is TRBV7-2; a weak D match, TRBD2 (6 bases). CDR1 and CDR2 from the germline V gene are SGHTA and FQGNSA. There are 14 residues in the CDR3. Trimming shortened V by 5 bases and J by 10 bases, and 15 bases separated the two germline ends. CDR3 region: CASSHGGDLNVLTF. The CDR3 coding sequence is TGTGCCAGCAGCCACGGCGGGGACCTGAACGTCCTGACTTTC. Based on the CDR3 plus reference TRBV7-2 and TRBJ2-6, the full variable domain is GAGVSQSPSNKVTEKGKDVELRCDPISGHTALYWYRQSLGQGLEFLIYFQGNSAPDKSGLPSDRFSAERTGGSVSTLTIQRTQQEDSAVYLCASSHGGDLNVLTFGAGSRLTVL.

This clone came up once. This chain joins TRBV19 and TRBJ1-6; a weak D match, TRBD1 (5 bases). The germline V gene has CDR1 LNHDA and CDR2 SQIVND (reference sequence). The CDR3 loop spans 14 amino acids. The V gene lost 5 bases and the J gene lost 8 bases, with 13 bases spanning the gap. DNA for the CDR3: TGTGCCAGTAGTCTGGACCCCAGGGATTCACCCCTCCACTTT. It yields the protein CASSLDPRDSPLHF.

J is TRBJ2-7 and V is TRBV9; TRBD2 is a possible D gene (6 bases). V lost 0 bases and J 4 bases, leaving 11 bases between the germline ends. This CDR3 is 14 amino acids long. Germline V lookup: CDR1 SGDLS, CDR2 YYNGEE. This CDR3 is CASSVDPGLYEQYF. CDR3 bases: TGTGCCAGCAGCGTAGACCCGGGACTTTACGAGCAGTACTTC.